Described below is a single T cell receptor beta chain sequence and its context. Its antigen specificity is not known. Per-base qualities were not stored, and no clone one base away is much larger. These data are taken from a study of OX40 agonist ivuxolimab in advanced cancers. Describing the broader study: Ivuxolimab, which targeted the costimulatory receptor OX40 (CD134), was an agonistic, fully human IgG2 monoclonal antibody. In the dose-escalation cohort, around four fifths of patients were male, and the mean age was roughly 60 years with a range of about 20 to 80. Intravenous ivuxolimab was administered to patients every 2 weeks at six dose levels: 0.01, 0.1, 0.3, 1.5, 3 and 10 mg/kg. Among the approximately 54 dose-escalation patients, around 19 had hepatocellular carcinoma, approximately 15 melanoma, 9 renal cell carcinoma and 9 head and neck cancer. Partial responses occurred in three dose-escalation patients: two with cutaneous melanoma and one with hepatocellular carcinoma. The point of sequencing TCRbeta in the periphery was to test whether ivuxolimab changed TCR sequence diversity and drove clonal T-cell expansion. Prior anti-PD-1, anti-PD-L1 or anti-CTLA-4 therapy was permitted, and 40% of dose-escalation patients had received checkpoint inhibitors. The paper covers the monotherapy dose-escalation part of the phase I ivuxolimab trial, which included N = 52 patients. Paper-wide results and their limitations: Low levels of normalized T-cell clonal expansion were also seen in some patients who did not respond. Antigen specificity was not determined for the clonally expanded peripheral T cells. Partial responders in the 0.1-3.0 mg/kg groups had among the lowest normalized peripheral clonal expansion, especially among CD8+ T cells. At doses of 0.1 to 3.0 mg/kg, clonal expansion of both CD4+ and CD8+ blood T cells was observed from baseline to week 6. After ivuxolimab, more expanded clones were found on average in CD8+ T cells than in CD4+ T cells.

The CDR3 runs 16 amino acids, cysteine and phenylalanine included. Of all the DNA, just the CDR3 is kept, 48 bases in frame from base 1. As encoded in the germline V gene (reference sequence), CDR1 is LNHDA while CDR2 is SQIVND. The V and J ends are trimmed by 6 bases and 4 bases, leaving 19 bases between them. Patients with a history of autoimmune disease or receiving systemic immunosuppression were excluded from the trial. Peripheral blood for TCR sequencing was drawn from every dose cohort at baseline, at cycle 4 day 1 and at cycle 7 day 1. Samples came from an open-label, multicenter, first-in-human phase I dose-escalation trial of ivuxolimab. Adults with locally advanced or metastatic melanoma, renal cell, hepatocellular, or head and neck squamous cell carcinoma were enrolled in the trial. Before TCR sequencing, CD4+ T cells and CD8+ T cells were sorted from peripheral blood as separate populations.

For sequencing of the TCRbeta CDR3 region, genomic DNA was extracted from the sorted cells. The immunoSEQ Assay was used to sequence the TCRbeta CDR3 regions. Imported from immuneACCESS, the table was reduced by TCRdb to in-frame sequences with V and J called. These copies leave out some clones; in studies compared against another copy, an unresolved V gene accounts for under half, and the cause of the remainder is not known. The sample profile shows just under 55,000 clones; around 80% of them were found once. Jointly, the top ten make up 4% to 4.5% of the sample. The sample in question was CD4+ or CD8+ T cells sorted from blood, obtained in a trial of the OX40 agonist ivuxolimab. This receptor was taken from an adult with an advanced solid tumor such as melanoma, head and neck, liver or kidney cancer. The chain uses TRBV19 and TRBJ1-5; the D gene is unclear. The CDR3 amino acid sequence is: CASRFLGQDLNQPQHF. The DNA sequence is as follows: TGTGCCAGTAGATTCTTAGGCCAGGACCTTAATCAGCCCCAGCATTTT. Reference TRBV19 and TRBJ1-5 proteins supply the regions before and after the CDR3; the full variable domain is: DGGITQSPKYLFRKEGQNVTLSCEQNLNHDAMYWYRQDPGQGLRLIYYSQIVNDFQKGDIAEGYSVSREKKESFPLTVTSAQKNPTAFYLCASRFLGQDLNQPQHFGDGTRLSIL.